This T cell receptor beta chain was profiled in a study of blood T cell repertoires in COVID-19. This CDR3 comprises 13 residues. Trimming left V 2 bases short and J 1 base short, with 6 bases between. Germline CDR1 SGHNT, CDR2 YYREEE (reference sequence). Sequencing was performed with immunoSEQ multiplex PCR; in TCRdb, only in-frame clones are kept and a portion is missing. This table holds about 350,000 clones, roughly nine tenths found once. The study assigned cohorts using participant-reported clinical history. The clonotype was recovered from a woman aged 25 to 39 who had recovered from COVID-19. Sequenced sample: PBMCs or T cells enriched from blood (not recorded which). The chain recombines TRBV5-4 with TRBJ2-5; a weak D match, TRBD2 (5 bases). The CDR3 loop is CASSFLAQETQYF. The DNA for the CDR3 is TGTGCCAGCAGCTTCCTAGCCCAAGAGACCCAGTACTTC.